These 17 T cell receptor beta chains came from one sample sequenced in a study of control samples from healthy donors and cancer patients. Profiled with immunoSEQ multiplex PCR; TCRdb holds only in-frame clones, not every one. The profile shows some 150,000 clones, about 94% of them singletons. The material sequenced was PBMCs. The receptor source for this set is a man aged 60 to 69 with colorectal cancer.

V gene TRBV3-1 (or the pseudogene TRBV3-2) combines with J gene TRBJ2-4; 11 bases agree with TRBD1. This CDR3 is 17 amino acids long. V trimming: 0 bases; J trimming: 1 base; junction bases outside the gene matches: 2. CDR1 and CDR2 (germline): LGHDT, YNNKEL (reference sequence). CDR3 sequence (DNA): TGTGCCAGCAGCCAAGATGGGACAGGGGGTGCCAAAAACATTCAGTACTTC. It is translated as CASSQDGTGGAKNIQYF.

The CDR3, as DNA: TGCGCCAGCAGAGAAACAGGGAAGAGAGTAGATACGCAGTATTTT. Translation: CASRETGKRVDTQYF. The chain combines TRBV5-1 with TRBJ2-3, with TRBD1 as a possible D gene (6 bases). The CDR3 consists of 15 residues. V dropped 5 bases and J dropped 5 bases, with 18 bases sitting between them. Looked up from germline, CDR1 is SGHRS and CDR2 is YFSETQ.

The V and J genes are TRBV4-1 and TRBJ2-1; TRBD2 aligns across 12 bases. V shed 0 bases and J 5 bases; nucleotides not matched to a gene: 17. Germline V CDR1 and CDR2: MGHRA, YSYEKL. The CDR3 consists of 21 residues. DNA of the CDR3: TGCGCCAGCAGCCAAGAGACTCCTCAAGGTGAGGGACTAGCGGGCCACAATGAGCAGTTCTTC. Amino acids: CASSQETPQGEGLAGHNEQFF.

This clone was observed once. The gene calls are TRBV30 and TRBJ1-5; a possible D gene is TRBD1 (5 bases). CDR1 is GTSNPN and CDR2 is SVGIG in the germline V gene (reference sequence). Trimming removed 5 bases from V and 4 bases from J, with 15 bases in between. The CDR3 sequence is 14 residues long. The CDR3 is CAWRGSGSNQPQHF. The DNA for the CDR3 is TGTGCCTGGCGGGGGAGTGGCAGTAATCAGCCCCAGCATTTT.

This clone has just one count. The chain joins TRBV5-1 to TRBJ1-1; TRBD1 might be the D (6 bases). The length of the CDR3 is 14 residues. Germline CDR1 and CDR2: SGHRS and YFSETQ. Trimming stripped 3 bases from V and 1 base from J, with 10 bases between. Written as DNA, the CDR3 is TGCGCCAGCAGCTCAACACAGGGGAACACTGAAGCTTTCTTT. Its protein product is CASSSTQGNTEAFF.

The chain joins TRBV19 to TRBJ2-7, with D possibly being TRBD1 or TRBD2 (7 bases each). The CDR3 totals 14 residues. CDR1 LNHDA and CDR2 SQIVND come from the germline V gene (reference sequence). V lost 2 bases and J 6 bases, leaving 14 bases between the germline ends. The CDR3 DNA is TGTGCCAGTAGTATAAGCGGGACAGTAGGCGAGCAGTACTTC. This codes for CASSISGTVGEQYF.

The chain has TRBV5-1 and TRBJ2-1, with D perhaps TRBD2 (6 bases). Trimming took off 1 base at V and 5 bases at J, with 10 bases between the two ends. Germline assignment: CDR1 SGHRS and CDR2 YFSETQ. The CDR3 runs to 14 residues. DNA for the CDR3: TGCGCCAGCAGCTTGCGGGCGGGAAACAATGAGCAGTTCTTC. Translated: CASSLRAGNNEQFF.

As DNA, the CDR3 is TGTGCCAGCAGTTCCCCCGACCCGCGACCGACTGGCTACACCTTC. This encodes CASSSPDPRPTGYTF. The V and J genes are TRBV6-6 and TRBJ1-2; D not certain. From germline, CDR1 is MNHNY and CDR2 SVGAGI (reference sequence). Deletions cut 4 bases from V and 7 bases from J, with 19 bases between. The CDR3 length is 15 residues.

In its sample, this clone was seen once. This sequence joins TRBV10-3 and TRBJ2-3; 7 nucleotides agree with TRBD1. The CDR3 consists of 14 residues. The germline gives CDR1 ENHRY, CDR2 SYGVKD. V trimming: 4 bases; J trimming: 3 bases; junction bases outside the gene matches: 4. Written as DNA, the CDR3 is TGTGCCATCAGTGCGGCGACAGGGACAGATACGCAGTATTTT. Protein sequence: CAISAATGTDTQYF.

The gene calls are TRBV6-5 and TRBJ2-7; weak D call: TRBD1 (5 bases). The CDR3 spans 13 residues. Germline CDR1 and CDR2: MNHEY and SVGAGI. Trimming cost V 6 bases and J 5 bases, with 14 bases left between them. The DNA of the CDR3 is TGTGCCAGCAGACCACCCAGGGTTCACGAGCAGTACTTC. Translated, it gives CASRPPRVHEQYF.

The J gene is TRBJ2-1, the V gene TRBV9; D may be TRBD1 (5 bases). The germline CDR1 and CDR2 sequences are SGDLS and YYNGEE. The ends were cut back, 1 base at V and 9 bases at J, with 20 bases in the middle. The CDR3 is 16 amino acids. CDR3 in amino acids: CASSVTGASPLAEQFF. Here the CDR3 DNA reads TGTGCCAGCAGCGTAACAGGTGCTTCCCCTTTGGCTGAGCAGTTCTTC. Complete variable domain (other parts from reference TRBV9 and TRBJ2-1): DSGVTQTPKHLITATGQRVTLRCSPRSGDLSVYWYQQSLDQGLQFLIQYYNGEERAKGNILERFSAQQFPDLHSELNLSSLELGDSALYFCASSVTGASPLAEQFFGPGTRLTVL.

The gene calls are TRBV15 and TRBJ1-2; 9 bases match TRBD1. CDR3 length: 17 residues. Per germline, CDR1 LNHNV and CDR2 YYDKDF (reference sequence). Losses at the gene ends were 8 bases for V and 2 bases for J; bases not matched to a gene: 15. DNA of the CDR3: TGTGCCACCCGGGACGGAACAGGGGGCACGATAAACTATGGCTACACCTTC. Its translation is CATRDGTGGTINYGYTF.

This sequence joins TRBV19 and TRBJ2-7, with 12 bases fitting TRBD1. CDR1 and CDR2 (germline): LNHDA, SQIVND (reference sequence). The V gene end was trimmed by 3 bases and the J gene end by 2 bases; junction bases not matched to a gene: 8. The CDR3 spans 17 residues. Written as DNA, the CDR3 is TGTGCCAGTAGTATCGTTTTAGGGACAGGGGGCACCTACGAGCAGTACTTC. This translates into CASSIVLGTGGTYEQYF.

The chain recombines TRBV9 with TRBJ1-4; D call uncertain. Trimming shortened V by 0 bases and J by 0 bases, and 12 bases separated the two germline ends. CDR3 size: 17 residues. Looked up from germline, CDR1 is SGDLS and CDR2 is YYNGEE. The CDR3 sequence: CASSVAPHLTTNEKLFF. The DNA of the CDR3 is TGTGCCAGCAGCGTAGCTCCACACTTAACAACTAATGAAAAACTGTTTTTT.

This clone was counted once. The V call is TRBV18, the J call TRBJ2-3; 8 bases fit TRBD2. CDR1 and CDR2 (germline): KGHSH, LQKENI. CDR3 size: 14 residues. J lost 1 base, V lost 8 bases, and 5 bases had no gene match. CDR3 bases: TGTGCCAGCATAGCGGGGCATGGCACAGATACGCAGTATTTT. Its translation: CASIAGHGTDTQYF.

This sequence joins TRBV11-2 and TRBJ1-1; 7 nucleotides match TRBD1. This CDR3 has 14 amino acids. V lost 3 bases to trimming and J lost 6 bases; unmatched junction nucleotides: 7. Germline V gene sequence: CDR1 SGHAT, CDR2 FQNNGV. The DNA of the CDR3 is TGTGCCAGCAGCTTCGGACAGGTCATTGCTGAAGCTTTCTTT. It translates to CASSFGQVIAEAFF.

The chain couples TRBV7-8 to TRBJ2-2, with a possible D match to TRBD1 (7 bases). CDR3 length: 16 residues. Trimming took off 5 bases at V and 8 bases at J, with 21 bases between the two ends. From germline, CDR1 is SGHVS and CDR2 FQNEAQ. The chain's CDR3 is CASSPRAGTVSGELFF. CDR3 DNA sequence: TGTGCCAGCAGCCCCAGGGCGGGGACAGTCTCTGGGGAGCTGTTTTTT.